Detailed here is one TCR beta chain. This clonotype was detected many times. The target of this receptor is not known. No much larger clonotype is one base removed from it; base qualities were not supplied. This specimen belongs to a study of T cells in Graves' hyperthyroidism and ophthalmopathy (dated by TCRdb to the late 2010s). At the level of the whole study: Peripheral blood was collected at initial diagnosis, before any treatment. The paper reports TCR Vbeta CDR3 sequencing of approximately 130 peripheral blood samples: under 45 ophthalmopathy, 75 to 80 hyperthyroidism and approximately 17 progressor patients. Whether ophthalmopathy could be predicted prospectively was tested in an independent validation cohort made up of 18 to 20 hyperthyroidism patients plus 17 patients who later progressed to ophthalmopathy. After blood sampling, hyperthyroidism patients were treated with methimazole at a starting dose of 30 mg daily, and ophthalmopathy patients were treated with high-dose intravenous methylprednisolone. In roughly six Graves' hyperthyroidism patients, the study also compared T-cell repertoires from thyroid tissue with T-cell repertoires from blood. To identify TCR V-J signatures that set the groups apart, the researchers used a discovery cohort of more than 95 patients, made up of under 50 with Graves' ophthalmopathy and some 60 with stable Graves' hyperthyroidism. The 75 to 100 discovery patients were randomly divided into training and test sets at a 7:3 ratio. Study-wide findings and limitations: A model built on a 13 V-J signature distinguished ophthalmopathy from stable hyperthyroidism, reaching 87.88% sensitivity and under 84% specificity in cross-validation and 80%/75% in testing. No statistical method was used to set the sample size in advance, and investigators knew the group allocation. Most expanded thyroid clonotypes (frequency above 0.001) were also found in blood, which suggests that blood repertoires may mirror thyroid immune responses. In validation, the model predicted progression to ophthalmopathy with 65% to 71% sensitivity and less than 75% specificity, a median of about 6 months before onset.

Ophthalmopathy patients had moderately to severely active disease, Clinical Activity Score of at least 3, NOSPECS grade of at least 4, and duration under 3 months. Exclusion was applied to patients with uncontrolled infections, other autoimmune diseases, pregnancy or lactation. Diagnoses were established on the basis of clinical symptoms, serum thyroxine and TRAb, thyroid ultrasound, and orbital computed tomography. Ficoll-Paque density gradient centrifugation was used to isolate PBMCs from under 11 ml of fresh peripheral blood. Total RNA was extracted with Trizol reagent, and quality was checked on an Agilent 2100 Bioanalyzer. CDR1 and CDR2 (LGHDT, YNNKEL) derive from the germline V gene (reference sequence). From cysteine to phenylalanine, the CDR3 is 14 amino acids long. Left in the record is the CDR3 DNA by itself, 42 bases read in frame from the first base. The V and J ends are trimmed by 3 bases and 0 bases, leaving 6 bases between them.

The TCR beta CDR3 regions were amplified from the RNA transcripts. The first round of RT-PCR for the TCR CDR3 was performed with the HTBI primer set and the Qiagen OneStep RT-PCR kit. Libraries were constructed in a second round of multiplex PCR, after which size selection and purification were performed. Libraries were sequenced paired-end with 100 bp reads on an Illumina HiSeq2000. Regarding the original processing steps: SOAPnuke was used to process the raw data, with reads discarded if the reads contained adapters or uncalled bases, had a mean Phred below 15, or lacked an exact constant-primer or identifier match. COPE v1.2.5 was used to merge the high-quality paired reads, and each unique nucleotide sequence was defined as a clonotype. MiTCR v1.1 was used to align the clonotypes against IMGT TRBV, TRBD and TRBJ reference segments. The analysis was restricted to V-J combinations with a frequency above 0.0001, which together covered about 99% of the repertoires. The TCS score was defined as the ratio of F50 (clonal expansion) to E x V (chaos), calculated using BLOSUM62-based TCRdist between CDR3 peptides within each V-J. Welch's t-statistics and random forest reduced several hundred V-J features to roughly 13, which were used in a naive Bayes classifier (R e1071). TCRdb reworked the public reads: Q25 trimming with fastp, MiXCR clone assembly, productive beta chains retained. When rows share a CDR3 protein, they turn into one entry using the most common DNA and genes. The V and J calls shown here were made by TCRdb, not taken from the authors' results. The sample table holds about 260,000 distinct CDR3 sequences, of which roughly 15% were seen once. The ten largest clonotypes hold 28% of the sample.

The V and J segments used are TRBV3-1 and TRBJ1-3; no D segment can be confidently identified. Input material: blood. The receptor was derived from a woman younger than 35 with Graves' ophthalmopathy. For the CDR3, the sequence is CASSQQISGNTIYF. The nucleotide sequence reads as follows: TGTGCCAGCAGCCAGCAAATCTCTGGAAACACCATATATTTT.